One sample yielded the 15 T cell receptor beta chains listed below, sequenced in a study of OX40 agonist ivuxolimab in advanced cancers. The data were produced by immunoSEQ multiplex PCR, yet TCRdb's version contains in-frame clones alone and is incomplete. Of about 98,000 clones listed, 75% to 90% are singletons. Sequences were derived from CD4+ or CD8+ T cells sorted from blood, sampled in a trial of the OX40 agonist ivuxolimab. The receptors derive from an adult with an advanced solid tumor such as melanoma, head and neck, liver or kidney cancer.

The chain is built from TRBV7-7 and TRBJ1-3, with D unclear. V was pared by 5 bases and J by 0 bases, with 8 bases between. The length of the CDR3 is 14 residues. Germline CDR1 reads SSHAT; CDR2 reads FNYEAQ (reference sequence). The CDR3 region is CASSISSSGNTIYF. CDR3 coding DNA: TGTGCCAGCAGCATCAGTAGCTCTGGAAACACCATATATTTT.

The chain joins TRBV9 to TRBJ2-7; 10 bases align to TRBD1. The CDR3 is made up of 14 amino acids. Germline-derived CDR1 and CDR2 are SGDLS and YYNGEE. J was trimmed by 5 bases and V by 8 bases; bases with no gene match: 10. The CDR3 coding sequence is TGTGCCAGAGCGATAGGACAGGGGGTCAACGAGCAGTACTTC. Residues: CARAIGQGVNEQYF.

J is TRBJ2-5 and V is TRBV7-3; 7 bases are a match to TRBD2. Trimming at V came to 5 bases and at J to 2 bases, leaving 8 bases not matched to a gene. The CDR3 consists of 15 residues. The germline gives CDR1 SGHTA, CDR2 FQGTGA. CDR3 sequence: CASSLGQGGQETQYF. CDR3 nucleotide sequence: TGTGCCAGCAGCCTAGGGCAGGGAGGGCAAGAGACCCAGTACTTC.

The chain carries TRBV9 and TRBJ1-5, with D unresolved. This CDR3 has 13 residues. The V end was cut by 0 bases, the J end by 4 bases, with 5 bases between. CDR1 and CDR2 (germline): SGDLS, YYNGEE. In DNA, the CDR3 is TGTGCCAGCAGCGTAGGTACGAATCAGCCCCAGCATTTT. Translating gives CASSVGTNQPQHF.

The gene calls are TRBV19 and TRBJ1-1; weak D call: TRBD1 (6 bases). Germline V gene sequence: CDR1 LNHDA, CDR2 SQIVND (reference sequence). The CDR3 loop spans 13 amino acids. V was trimmed by 7 bases and J by 11 bases, leaving 20 bases between them. CDR3 amino acids: CASNVGGAREAFF. In DNA, the CDR3 is TGTGCCAGTAACGTTGGGGGGGCACGCGAGGCTTTCTTT. Drawing the rest from reference TRBV19 and TRBJ1-1, the complete variable domain is DGGITQSPKYLFRKEGQNVTLSCEQNLNHDAMYWYRQDPGQGLRLIYYSQIVNDFQKGDIAEGYSVSREKKESFPLTVTSAQKNPTAFYLCASNVGGAREAFFGQGTRLTVV.

The chain carries TRBV19 and TRBJ2-6, with D possibly TRBD2 on 6 matching bases. This CDR3 region has 18 residues. With 2 bases removed from V and 0 bases from J, the gap between germline ends came to 14 bases. Per germline, CDR1 LNHDA and CDR2 SQIVND (reference sequence). The CDR3 here is CASSIMEGRGSGANVLTF. CDR3 coding DNA: TGTGCCAGTAGTATAATGGAGGGTAGAGGCTCTGGGGCCAACGTCCTGACTTTC. The complete variable domain, with remaining parts taken from reference TRBV19 and TRBJ2-6, reads DGGITQSPKYLFRKEGQNVTLSCEQNLNHDAMYWYRQDPGQGLRLIYYSQIVNDFQKGDIAEGYSVSREKKESFPLTVTSAQKNPTAFYLCASSIMEGRGSGANVLTFGAGSRLTVL.

This clone was found once. The chain uses TRBV18 and TRBJ2-5; 7 bases map to TRBD1. The germline gives CDR1 KGHSH, CDR2 LQKENI. V dropped 3 bases and J dropped 3; count of bases not matched to a gene: 7. This CDR3 spans 15 amino acids. CDR3 DNA sequence: TGTGCCAGCTCACCTCCAACCGGACAGGAAGAGACCCAGTACTTC. This codes for CASSPPTGQEETQYF.

V gene TRBV9 combines with J gene TRBJ1-1; D perhaps matches TRBD1 (5 bases). This CDR3 region has 13 residues. The V gene's germline CDR1 is SGDLS and CDR2 YYNGEE. Deletions cut 4 bases from V and 4 bases from J, with 11 bases between. The CDR3 here is CASSHGQGTEAFF. Written as DNA, the CDR3 is TGTGCCAGCAGCCACGGGCAGGGCACTGAAGCTTTCTTT.

The genes are TRBV7-2 and TRBJ1-4; D is unresolved. This CDR3 is built from 16 residues. Germline CDR1 reads SGHTA; CDR2 reads FQGNSA. Trimming stripped 5 bases from V and 5 bases from J, with 18 bases between. CDR3 protein: CASSESRWEGNEKLFF. In DNA form, the CDR3 reads TGTGCCAGCAGCGAATCCCGGTGGGAAGGGAATGAAAAACTGTTTTTT.

The chain recombines TRBV19 with TRBJ1-5, with TRBD1 matching 7 bases. Germline loops: CDR1 LNHDA, CDR2 SQIVND (reference sequence). The J segment lost 8 bases and the V segment lost 5 bases, leaving 12 bases of the junction unmatched. This CDR3 comprises 15 residues. CDR3 loop: CASSSTGAREKPQHF. The CDR3 nucleotides read TGTGCCAGTAGTTCAACAGGGGCCCGCGAGAAGCCCCAGCATTTT.

The chain combines TRBV4-3 with TRBJ1-3, with unresolved D. CDR1 is LGHNA and CDR2 is YSLEER in the germline V gene. The CDR3 is made up of 14 amino acids. The V end lost 1 base, the J end lost 4 bases, and 8 bases lay between the germline ends. The chain's CDR3 is CASSQAISGNTIYF. The CDR3 DNA is TGCGCCAGCAGCCAAGCAATTTCCGGAAACACCATATATTTT.

This rearrangement joins TRBV27 to TRBJ2-4; TRBD1 matches at 9 bases. The CDR3 sequence is 15 residues long. J was trimmed by 10 bases and V by 0 bases; bases with no gene match: 7. Germline V gene lookup returns CDR1 MNHEY and CDR2 SMNVEV (reference sequence). Here the CDR3 reads CASSLSRGQGRIQYF. In DNA form, the CDR3 reads TGTGCCAGCAGTTTATCGAGGGGACAGGGACGGATTCAGTACTTC.

This chain links TRBV6-5 with TRBJ1-1, with 10 bases that match TRBD1. This CDR3 is 14 amino acids long. V was pared by 6 bases and J by 2 bases, with 3 bases of the junction left unmatched. The germline gives CDR1 MNHEY, CDR2 SVGAGI. The CDR3 DNA sequence: TGTGCCAGCAGACGGGACAGGGGAAACACTGAAGCTTTCTTT. It specifies CASRRDRGNTEAFF.

The chain carries TRBV5-1 and TRBJ1-2; maybe TRBD1 (5 bases). This CDR3 is built from 15 residues. V lost 5 bases to trimming and J lost 7 bases, with 21 bases between them. Germline CDR1 reads SGHRS; CDR2 reads YFSETQ. The CDR3 sequence: CASSGQGGSGRGYTF. The CDR3, as DNA: TGCGCCAGCAGTGGTCAAGGAGGTTCGGGACGTGGCTACACCTTC.

The genes are TRBV28 and TRBJ1-5, with 9 positions matching TRBD1. Germline V gene data show CDR1 as MDHEN and CDR2 as SYDVKM. This CDR3 region has 15 residues. The junction had 6 bases not matched to a gene; V was cut back by 3 bases and J by 6 bases. The CDR3 protein is CASSLLTGGGQPQHF. Written as DNA, the CDR3 is TGTGCCAGCAGTTTGTTGACAGGGGGAGGTCAGCCCCAGCATTTT.